The clone carrying this T cell receptor (beta chain) has a count of ten or more. This record belongs to a study of T-cell reconstitution after alpha-beta-depleted transplantation in children. TCRbeta library construction was performed incorporating unique molecular identifiers. MiXCR, applied by TCRdb to the PCR reads, yields one record per CDR3 protein. The data contain some 48,000 distinct CDR3 sequences, 5.5% to 7.5% of them singletons. This CDR3 has 12 residues. The germline V gene encodes CDR1 LGHNT and CDR2 FRNRAP. V lost 5 bases to trimming and J lost 4 bases, with 7 bases between them. This sequence originates from a female patient aged 2-10 years who had a stem cell transplant for aplastic anemia, so the T cells may come from the graft donor. The input for sequencing was PBMCs, mostly from graft donor cells, taken 60 days after TCRalphabeta/CD19-depleted stem cell transplant. The V call is TRBV12-5, the J call TRBJ2-3, with D unresolved. CDR3 sequence (DNA): TGTGCTAGTGGTCCGACGGCAGATACGCAGTATTTT. This gives the protein CASGPTADTQYF.